This T cell receptor (beta chain) originates from a study of T cells in Graves' hyperthyroidism and ophthalmopathy. Notes on the study in general: Most thyroid clonotypes expanded above 0.001 appeared in blood too. A median about 6.2 months before onset, the model predicted ophthalmopathy.

In this sample, this clonotype turned up many times. Its antigen remains unknown. Mismatch with germline at one junction end may stem from a read error. Using RNA transcripts as the source, TCR beta CDR3 regions were amplified. HTBI primers were used for first-round RT-PCR of the TCR CDR3. One entry per CDR3 protein results from TCRdb running MiXCR on the multiplex PCR reads. The sample has more than 500,000 distinct CDR3 sequences, around 16% seen once. The sequenced material came from blood. This TCR was recovered from a woman aged 25 to 45 with Graves' ophthalmopathy.

CDR3 in amino acids: CASSHAQYNYDEQFF. CDR3 bases: TGTGCCAGCAGCCATGCCCAATATAACTACGATGAGCAGTTCTTC. V usage is TRBV7-9 and J usage is TRBJ2-1; D gene unclear. The CDR3 length is 15 residues. The germline gives CDR1 SEHNR, CDR2 FQNEAQ (reference sequence).